This T cell receptor (beta chain) was identified in a study of cytomegalovirus exposure and HLA in healthy donors. CDR1 and CDR2 from the germline V gene are MNHNS and SASEGT. V lost 3 bases and J 3 bases, leaving 15 bases between the germline ends. The CDR3 totals 16 residues. The primer mix had 60 Vbeta and 13 Jbeta primers. Sequencing was performed with immunoSEQ multiplex PCR; in TCRdb, only in-frame clones are kept and a portion is missing. In the table there are 150,000 to 200,000 clones, roughly 70% of which are singletons. Sequences were obtained from PBMCs. The rearrangement uses TRBV6-1 and TRBJ1-5, with D perhaps TRBD1 (5 bases). This receptor was identified in a woman in her twenties or thirties in good health and CMV-seronegative. The CDR3 nucleotides are TGTGCCAGCAGTGATATTAAGGGGCCCTACAATCAGCCCCAGCATTTT. Translating it yields CASSDIKGPYNQPQHF.